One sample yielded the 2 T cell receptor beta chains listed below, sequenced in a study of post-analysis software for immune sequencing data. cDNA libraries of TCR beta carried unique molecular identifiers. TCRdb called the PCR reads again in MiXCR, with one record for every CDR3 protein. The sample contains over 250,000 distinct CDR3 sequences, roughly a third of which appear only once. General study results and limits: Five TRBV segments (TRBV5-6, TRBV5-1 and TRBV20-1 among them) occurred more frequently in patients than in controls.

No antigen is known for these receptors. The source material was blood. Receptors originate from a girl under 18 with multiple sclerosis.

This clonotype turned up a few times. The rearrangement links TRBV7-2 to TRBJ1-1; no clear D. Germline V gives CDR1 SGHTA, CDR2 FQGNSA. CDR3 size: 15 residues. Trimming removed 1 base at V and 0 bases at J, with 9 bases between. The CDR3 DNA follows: TGTGCCAGCAGCTTAGACGCAGGCTTGAACACTGAAGCTTTCTTT. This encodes CASSLDAGLNTEAFF.

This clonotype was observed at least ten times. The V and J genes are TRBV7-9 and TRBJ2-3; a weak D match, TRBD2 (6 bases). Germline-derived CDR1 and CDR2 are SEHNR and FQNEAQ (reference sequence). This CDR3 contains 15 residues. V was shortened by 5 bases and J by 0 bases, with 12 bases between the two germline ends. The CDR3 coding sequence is TGTGCCAGCAGCCCGGGACTTGTTAGCACAGATACGCAGTATTTT. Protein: CASSPGLVSTDTQYF.